Sequencing of this T cell receptor (beta chain) was carried out in a study of cytomegalovirus exposure and HLA in healthy donors. Study overall: HLA-typed donors were the source of 83 million or so unique TCRs held in an early data release. Whole-study findings and limits: The CMV antigen specificity of three CMV-associated chains was confirmed through in vitro analysis. TRBV6-2, TRBV6-3 and some other V segments were excluded as indistinguishable.

This clone was counted only a few times. Its antigen is undetermined. The PCR made use of 60 Vbeta and 13 Jbeta primers. Generated by immunoSEQ multiplex PCR, the TCRdb table keeps only in-frame clones and is missing some. In the table there are fewer than 150,000 clones, 76% of which are singletons. V lost 1 base and J lost 2; bases outside the gene matches: 5. The germline V gene encodes CDR1 MNHNS and CDR2 SASEGT. The CDR3 runs to 16 residues. Sample: PBMCs. The J gene is TRBJ2-7, the V gene TRBV6-1, with 10 bases identical to TRBD1. This clonotype originated in a young man in good health and CMV-seronegative. The CDR3 region is CASSEDPGQGTYEQYF. The CDR3 DNA reads as TGTGCCAGCAGTGAAGACCCGGGACAGGGGACCTACGAGCAGTACTTC.